This is a list of T cell receptor beta chains from one sample in a study of technical replicates of blood from a few donors. The repertoire was sequenced with immunoSEQ multiplex PCR; TCRdb's copy has only in-frame clones and lacks some. Of around 68,000 clones detected, 90% to 95% appear once; the ten largest clones hold 0.37%. What was sequenced was T cells isolated from PBMCs. All receptors derive from a human donor in good health. Some clones in this sample may be carry-over from other donors' samples. The CDR3 runs from the conserved cysteine through the conserved F or W.

j_gene | v_gene | CDR3aa
TRBJ2-7 | TRBV6-1 | CASRPGKGLSYEQYF
TRBJ1-4 | TRBV9 | CASGDSHNEKLFF
TRBJ2-2 | TRBV30 | CAWSVRTGYTGELFF
TRBJ1-5 | TRBV28 | CASSQGSNQPQHF
TRBJ2-5 | TRBV5-4 | CASSLVLAGYQETQYF
TRBJ1-2 | TRBV6-4 | CASSDTDRATGYTF
TRBJ1-6 | TRBV9 | CASSVNSANSPLHF
TRBJ2-7 | TRBV27 | CASSFHREDGGEQYF
TRBJ2-7 | TRBV19 | CASSIQTGGYEQYF
TRBJ2-2 | TRBV27 | CASSLGDRGYTGELFF
TRBJ2-1 | TRBV6-5 | CASSLRTDDNEQFF
TRBJ2-5 | TRBV9 | CASSVSGGSLQETQYF
TRBJ2-7 | TRBV11-3 | CANLPGQAKREQYF
TRBJ2-7 | TRBV18 | CASSPDRVEQYF
TRBJ1-5 | TRBV4-1 | CASSQDGGFGNQPQHF
TRBJ1-6 | TRBV5-5 | CASSLGRGGLTLHF
TRBJ2-5 | TRBV15 | CATSRVYRLVGETQYF
TRBJ1-1 | TRBV6-5 | CASSYSLGEVEAFF
TRBJ1-5 | TRBV21-1 | CASGGTAIPSWSNQPQHF
TRBJ1-1 | TRBV19 | CATLRGGAGNTEAFF
TRBJ1-1 | TRBV5-1 | CASSLSGTSVAFF
TRBJ2-1 | TRBV28 | CASSTSGSNRNEQFF
TRBJ2-5 | TRBV10-3 | CAISDLAGDVGQYF
TRBJ2-3 | TRBV5-4 | CASSRQGAGTQYF
TRBJ2-1 | TRBV9 | CASSVTIGGSSYNEQFF
TRBJ1-2 | TRBV27 | CASSFGVDYGYTF
TRBJ2-1 | TRBV5-1 | CASAPWRGALNEQFF
TRBJ1-1 | TRBV11-3 | CASSLGGPTEAFF
TRBJ2-3 | TRBV9 | CASGSGTSGQDTQYF
TRBJ2-7 | TRBV5-4 | CASSRLAGGIYEQYF
TRBJ2-7 | TRBV6-5 | CASSRTSGSSYEQYF